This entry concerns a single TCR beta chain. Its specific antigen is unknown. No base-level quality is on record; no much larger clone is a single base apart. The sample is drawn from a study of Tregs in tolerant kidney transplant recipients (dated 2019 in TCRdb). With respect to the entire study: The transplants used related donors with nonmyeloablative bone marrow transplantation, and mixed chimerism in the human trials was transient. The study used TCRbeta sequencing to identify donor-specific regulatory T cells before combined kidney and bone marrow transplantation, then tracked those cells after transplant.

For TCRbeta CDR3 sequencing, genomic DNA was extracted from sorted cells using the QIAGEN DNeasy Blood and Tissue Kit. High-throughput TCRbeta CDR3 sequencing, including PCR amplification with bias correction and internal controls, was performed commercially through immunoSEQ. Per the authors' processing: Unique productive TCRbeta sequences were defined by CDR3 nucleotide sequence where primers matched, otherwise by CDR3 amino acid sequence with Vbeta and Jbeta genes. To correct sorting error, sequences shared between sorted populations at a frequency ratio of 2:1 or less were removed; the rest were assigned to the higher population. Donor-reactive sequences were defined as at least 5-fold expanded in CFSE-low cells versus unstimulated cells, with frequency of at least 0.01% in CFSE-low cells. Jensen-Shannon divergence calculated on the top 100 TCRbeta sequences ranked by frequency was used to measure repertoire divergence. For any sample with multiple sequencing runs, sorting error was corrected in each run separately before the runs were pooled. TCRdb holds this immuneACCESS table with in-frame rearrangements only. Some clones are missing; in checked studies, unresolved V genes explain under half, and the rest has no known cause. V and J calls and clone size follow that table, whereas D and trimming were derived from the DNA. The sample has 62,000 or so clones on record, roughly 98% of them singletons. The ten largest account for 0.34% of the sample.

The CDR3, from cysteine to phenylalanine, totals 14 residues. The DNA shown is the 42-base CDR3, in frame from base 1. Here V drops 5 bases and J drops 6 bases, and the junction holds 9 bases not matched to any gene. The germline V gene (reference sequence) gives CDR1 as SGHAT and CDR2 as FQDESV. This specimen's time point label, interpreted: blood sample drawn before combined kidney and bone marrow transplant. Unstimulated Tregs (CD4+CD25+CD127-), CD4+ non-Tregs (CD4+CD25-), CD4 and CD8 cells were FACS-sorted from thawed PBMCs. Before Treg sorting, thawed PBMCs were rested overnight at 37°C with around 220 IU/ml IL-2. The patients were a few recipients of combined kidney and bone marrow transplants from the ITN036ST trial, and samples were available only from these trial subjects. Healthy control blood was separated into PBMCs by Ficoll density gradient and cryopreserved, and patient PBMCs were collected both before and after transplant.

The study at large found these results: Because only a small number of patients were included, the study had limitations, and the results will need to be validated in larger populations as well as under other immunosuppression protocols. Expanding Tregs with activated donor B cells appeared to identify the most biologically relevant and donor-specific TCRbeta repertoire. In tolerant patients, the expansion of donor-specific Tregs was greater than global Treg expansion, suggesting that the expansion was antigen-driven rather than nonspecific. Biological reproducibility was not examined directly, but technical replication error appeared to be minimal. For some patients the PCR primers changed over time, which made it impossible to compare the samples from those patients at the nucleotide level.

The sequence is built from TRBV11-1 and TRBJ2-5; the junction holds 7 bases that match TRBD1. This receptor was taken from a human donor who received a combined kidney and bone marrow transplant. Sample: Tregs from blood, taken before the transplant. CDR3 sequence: CASSLRTGVKTQYF. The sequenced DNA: TGTGCCAGCAGCCTTCGGACAGGCGTAAAGACCCAGTACTTC.